What follows is one TCR beta chain and its context. Its cognate antigen is unknown. No cell sorting was done before RNA was extracted from the tissue. This sample is part of a study of tumor and adjacent non-tumor tissue in lung cancer. The library came from three nested PCR rounds adapted from ARM-PCR protocols. Each CDR3 protein is one row after TCRdb ran MiXCR on the multiplex PCR reads. The repertoire holds more than 85,000 distinct CDR3 sequences, with about 80% as singletons. Whole-study findings and limits: Normal lung showed higher cumulative top 100 clone frequency than tumor.

Germline V lookup: CDR1 DFQATT, CDR2 SNEGSKA (reference sequence). The V and J ends lost 2 bases and 6 bases, in that order; junction bases with no gene match: 9. The CDR3 is 15 amino acids. This chain connects TRBV20-1 to TRBJ2-2, with 7 bases that match TRBD2. The clonotype originates from a man between 65 and 79 years old with non-small cell lung cancer. Sequencing used lung tumor tissue. This chain's CDR3 is CSARLSSREAGELFF. Here the CDR3 DNA reads TGCAGTGCTAGACTTTCAAGCCGGGAGGCCGGGGAGCTGTTTTTT.